The 14 T cell receptor beta chains listed next were all sequenced from one sample in a study of blood T cell repertoires in COVID-19. Data came from immunoSEQ multiplex PCR; TCRdb stores just in-frame clones and leaves some out. The sample has about 330,000 clones, more than 70% seen once. Material: peripheral blood. These receptor sequences come from a woman between 45 and 65 years old with acute or convalescent COVID-19.

V usage is TRBV6-5 and J usage is TRBJ1-5, with D uncertain. Germline CDR1 is MNHEY and CDR2 is SVGAGI. There are 13 residues in the CDR3. Trimming removed 8 bases from V and 2 bases from J, with 10 bases in between. The CDR3 DNA is TGTGCCAGCCGGAGTTCAGGCAATCAGCCCCAGCATTTT. Protein: CASRSSGNQPQHF.

This sequence joins TRBV19 and TRBJ1-2; 8 bases agree with TRBD1. Germline V gene lookup returns CDR1 LNHDA and CDR2 SQIVND (reference sequence). This CDR3 region has 14 residues. With 5 bases clipped from V and 8 bases from J, the junction kept 10 bases outside the gene matches. CDR3 protein: CASSPDRGRQGYTF. The CDR3 bases are TGTGCCAGTAGTCCCGACAGGGGAAGACAAGGCTACACCTTC.

V and J are TRBV30 and TRBJ2-7; 7 bases are shared with TRBD2. V shed 0 bases and J 0 bases; nucleotides not matched to a gene: 5. The germline V gene has CDR1 GTSNPN and CDR2 SVGIG (reference sequence). This CDR3 has 15 residues. The CDR3 loop reads CAWSVSLAASYEQYF. The DNA for the CDR3 is TGTGCCTGGAGTGTCTCTCTAGCGGCCTCCTACGAGCAGTACTTC.

This clone was picked up a small number of times. The chain joins TRBV6-5 to TRBJ2-7, with D unresolved. V was shortened by 3 bases and J by 3 bases, with 15 bases between the two germline ends. The CDR3 extends over 15 amino acids. CDR1 is MNHEY, CDR2 SVGAGI, per germline. The CDR3 reads CASSYYGSVNYEQYF. The CDR3 DNA sequence: TGTGCCAGCAGTTATTACGGTTCGGTAAACTACGAGCAGTACTTC.

V usage is TRBV30 and J usage is TRBJ1-2; D is uncertain. V was trimmed by 0 bases and J by 2 bases, leaving 10 bases between them. Germline CDR1 reads GTSNPN; CDR2 reads SVGIG (reference sequence). CDR3 size: 14 residues. The CDR3: CAWSVLGRNYGYTF. CDR3 DNA sequence: TGTGCCTGGAGTGTACTAGGCAGAAACTATGGCTACACCTTC.

The chain uses TRBV25-1 and TRBJ1-1, with 8 nucleotides matching TRBD1. Germline loops: CDR1 MGHDK, CDR2 SYGVNS. This CDR3 comprises 15 residues. Trimming took 6 bases from V and 1 from J; bases not matched to a gene: 7. Here the CDR3 DNA reads TGTGCCAGCAGGGAAGGCAGGGGGCGGAACACTGAAGCTTTCTTT. It yields the protein CASREGRGRNTEAFF.

Remarks on this clone: The junction differs from germline at one of its ends, possibly a read error. The chain combines TRBV4-1 with TRBJ1-4; D remains unclear. The CDR3 totals 16 residues. CDR1 MGHRA and CDR2 YSYEKL come from the germline V gene. The CDR3 is CASSHLPPGKRGETVF. CDR3 nucleotides: TGCGCCAGCAGCCACCTACCCCCGGGGAAGCGTGGAGAAACTGTTTTT.

The chain is built from TRBV6-4 and TRBJ2-1, with TRBD2 matching 7 bases. Germline values: CDR1 MRHNA, CDR2 SNTAGT. The CDR3 has 14 amino acids. With V trimmed by 4 bases and J by 0 bases, 0 bases remained unmatched. This chain's CDR3 is CASSAGGSYNEQFF. As DNA, the CDR3 is TGTGCCAGCAGTGCGGGGGGCTCCTACAATGAGCAGTTCTTC.

The chain employs TRBV7-2 and TRBJ2-7, with a possible D match to TRBD2 (5 bases). This CDR3 is built from 11 residues. Germline values: CDR1 SGHTA, CDR2 FQGNSA. Between the trimmed V and J ends, which lost 5 bases and 3 bases, there was a span of 5 bases. As DNA, the CDR3 is TGTGCCAGCAGCCGGGGCTACGAGCAGTACTTC. Protein: CASSRGYEQYF. Full variable domain (rest looked up from reference TRBV7-2 and TRBJ2-7): GAGVSQSPSNKVTEKGKDVELRCDPISGHTALYWYRQSLGQGLEFLIYFQGNSAPDKSGLPSDRFSAERTGGSVSTLTIQRTQQEDSAVYLCASSRGYEQYFGPGTRLTVT.

This chain uses TRBV12-5 with TRBJ1-4, with a tentative D call TRBD1 (6 bases). This CDR3 comprises 14 residues. The V and J ends lost 7 bases and 8 bases respectively, with 17 bases between them. Per germline, CDR1 LGHNT and CDR2 FRNRAP. CDR3 region: CASAPQTGGEKLFF. Written as DNA, the CDR3 is TGTGCTAGTGCTCCGCAGACAGGAGGAGAAAAACTGTTTTTT.

The rearrangement links TRBV3-1 (or the pseudogene TRBV3-2) to TRBJ1-3, with D tentatively TRBD1 (5 bases). This CDR3 contains 16 residues. The V and J ends lost 0 bases and 0 bases respectively, with 9 bases between them. CDR1 is LGHDT, CDR2 YNNKEL, per germline (reference sequence). The DNA for the CDR3 is TGTGCCAGCAGCCAAGATCGGGGGTCCTCTGGAAACACCATATATTTT. It yields the protein CASSQDRGSSGNTIYF.

The chain uses TRBV30 and TRBJ2-7; the D is unclear. The V gene's germline CDR1 is GTSNPN and CDR2 SVGIG (reference sequence). CDR3 length equals 14 residues. V was cut by 0 bases and J by 1 base, with 10 bases left in between. In nucleotides, the CDR3 is TGTGCCTGGAGTGTACTGCGGCGGTCCTACGAGCAGTACTTC. Translation gives CAWSVLRRSYEQYF.

The V and J genes are TRBV6-2 or TRBV6-3 and TRBJ2-5, with a possible D match to TRBD1 (6 bases). The CDR3 sequence is 13 residues long. Trimming removed 5 bases at V and 2 bases at J, with 9 bases between. Per the germline V gene, CDR1 is MNHEY and CDR2 is SVGEGT. The CDR3 DNA reads TGTGCCAGCAGTCCACAGGGACAAGAGACCCAGTACTTC. It yields the protein CASSPQGQETQYF.

The CDR3 bases are TGTGCCAGCTCACCCGGGGGGGGGAATCAGCCCCAGCATTTT. Its protein is CASSPGGGNQPQHF. The V gene is TRBV18, the J gene TRBJ1-5; TRBD1 might be the D (5 bases). The CDR3 is made up of 14 amino acids. Germline loops: CDR1 KGHSH, CDR2 LQKENI. V shed 3 bases and J shed 4 bases, with 10 bases lying between them. Full variable domain (remainder filled in from reference TRBV18 and TRBJ1-5): NAGVMQNPRHLVRRRGQEARLRCSPMKGHSHVYWYRQLPEEGLKFMVYLQKENIIDESGMPKERFSAEFPKEGPSILRIQQVVRGDSAAYFCASSPGGGNQPQHFGDGTRLSIL.